These 32 T cell receptor beta chains were all obtained from the same sample, sequenced in a study of CDR3 diversity in severe acne. In TCRdb, the PCR reads were re-called with MiXCR into one record per CDR3 protein. The sample records 90,000 or so distinct CDR3 sequences, about 50% being singletons. Sequenced: blood. The receptor source for this set is a male donor in good health, serving as a control.

The chain links TRBV2 to TRBJ2-5; 9 nucleotides align to TRBD1. The CDR3 consists of 15 residues. The V gene's germline CDR1 is SNHLY and CDR2 FYNNEI. V was pared by 1 base and J by 3 bases, with 3 bases of the junction left unmatched. In DNA, the CDR3 is TGTGCCAGCAGTGAAGATGGGACAGGGAAAGAGACCCAGTACTTC. Protein sequence: CASSEDGTGKETQYF. Full variable domain (missing parts from reference TRBV2 and TRBJ2-5): EPEVTQTPSHQVTQMGQEVILRCVPISNHLYFYWYRQILGQKVEFLVSFYNNEISEKSEIFDDQFSVERPDGSNFTLKIRSTKLEDSAMYFCASSEDGTGKETQYFGPGTRLLVL.

This clonotype came up a few times. The junction and the germline gene differ at one end; a read error may be behind it. V is TRBV19 and J is TRBJ2-5; D is tentatively TRBD1 or TRBD2 (6 bases each). This CDR3 is built from 13 residues. Per germline, CDR1 LNHDA and CDR2 SQIVND (reference sequence). CDR3 sequence reads: CASRGLGGETQYF. The CDR3 DNA sequence: TGTGCCAGCCGGGGGCTCGGTGGAGAGACCCAGTACTTT.

Many counts were recorded for this clonotype. CDR3 in amino acids: CATSTRGQAIQYF. CDR3 sequence (DNA): TGTGCCACCAGTACAAGGGGACAGGCCATTCAGTACTTC. This rearrangement joins TRBV24-1 to TRBJ2-4; 8 nucleotides line up with TRBD1. V shed 6 bases and J 9 bases; nucleotides not matched to a gene: 6. From germline, CDR1 is KGHDR and CDR2 SFDVKD. This CDR3 is 13 amino acids long.

V usage is TRBV20-1 and J usage is TRBJ2-1, with 10 positions matching TRBD2. The CDR3 is made up of 14 amino acids. Germline trimming cut 5 bases from V and 4 bases from J; bases unmatched to any gene: 5. Looked up from germline, CDR1 is DFQATT and CDR2 is SNEGSKA (reference sequence). The CDR3 sequence: CSARKTSGYNEQFF. CDR3 nucleotide sequence: TGCAGTGCTCGCAAGACTAGCGGGTACAATGAGCAGTTCTTC.

In its sample, this clonotype was seen many times. The chain carries TRBV6-5 and TRBJ2-2; possible D gene TRBD2, 7 bases. The V end lost 7 bases, the J end lost 4 bases, and 16 bases lay between the germline ends. Germline lookup yields CDR1 MNHEY and CDR2 SVGAGI. The CDR3 length is 15 residues. CDR3 DNA sequence: TGTGCCAGCATCCGAGCCCGGGGGGCCACCGGGGAGCTGTTTTTT. Translated: CASIRARGATGELFF.

This clonotype was counted once. This chain uses TRBV14 with TRBJ1-2; D is unresolved. Germline CDR1 is SGHDN and CDR2 is FVKESK. V was clipped by 0 bases and J by 2 bases, with 16 bases between them. There are 17 residues in the CDR3. The CDR3 bases are TGTGCCAGCAGCCAAGATCACGTCAGGACGGCGAACTATGGCTACACCTTC. Residues: CASSQDHVRTANYGYTF.

The genes are TRBV6-5 and TRBJ2-7, with TRBD2 identical over 12 bases. J gave up 3 bases and V 0 bases, and 0 bases lay outside the gene matches. Germline CDR1 MNHEY, CDR2 SVGAGI. The CDR3 has 15 amino acids. The CDR3: CASSYSLAGGYEQYF. Written as DNA, the CDR3 is TGTGCCAGCAGTTACTCACTAGCGGGGGGCTACGAGCAGTACTTC.

This clonotype was recorded a few times. This chain uses TRBV27 with TRBJ1-2; weak D call: TRBD1 (6 bases). Germline-derived CDR1 and CDR2 are MNHEY and SMNVEV (reference sequence). V was pared by 0 bases and J by 4 bases, with 15 bases between. The CDR3 is 16 residues long. CDR3: CASSLSRGGSFYGYTF. Here the CDR3 DNA reads TGTGCCAGCAGTTTATCCCGAGGGGGGTCTTTCTATGGCTACACCTTC.

This clonotype has more than one count but fewer than ten. This rearrangement joins TRBV6-1 to TRBJ1-2; D might be TRBD1 (6 bases). This CDR3 spans 15 amino acids. Trimming took off 8 bases at V and 6 bases at J, with 22 bases between the two ends. Germline lookup yields CDR1 MNHNS and CDR2 SASEGT. This CDR3 reads CASGRGEEVWDGYTF. In nucleotides, the CDR3 is TGTGCCAGCGGCAGGGGCGAGGAGGTCTGGGATGGCTACACCTTC.

The rearrangement uses TRBV6-1 and TRBJ2-2; possible D gene TRBD2, 6 bases. Germline CDR1 and CDR2: MNHNS and SASEGT. V lost 5 bases to trimming and J lost 4 bases, with 14 bases between them. CDR3 length: 15 amino acids. The CDR3 coding sequence is TGTGCCAGCAGTTATGAGCGGGCGGGCACCGGGGAGCTGTTTTTT. Protein product: CASSYERAGTGELFF.

This clonotype appeared many times. This sequence joins TRBV6-6 and TRBJ2-7; D unclear. Trimming took 0 bases from V and 0 from J, leaving 3 bases between them. The CDR3 is 13 amino acids. From germline, CDR1 is MNHNY and CDR2 SVGAGI (reference sequence). CDR3 sequence (DNA): TGTGCCAGCAGTTACTCGAGCTCCTACGAGCAGTACTTC. Its protein is CASSYSSSYEQYF.

This chain connects TRBV20-1 to TRBJ2-7; TRBD1 matches at 9 bases. V lost 8 bases and J lost 4; bases outside the gene matches: 9. Looked up from germline, CDR1 is DFQATT and CDR2 is SNEGSKA (reference sequence). The length of the CDR3 is 13 residues. This CDR3 reads CSPRTGTGYEQYF. DNA of the CDR3: TGCAGTCCTCGCACCGGGACAGGGTACGAGCAGTACTTC.

This sequence joins TRBV5-1 and TRBJ1-1, with 8 bases matching TRBD1. The CDR3 consists of 16 residues. Looked up from germline, CDR1 is SGHRS and CDR2 is YFSETQ. V lost 5 bases to trimming and J lost 2 bases; unmatched junction nucleotides: 11. The CDR3: CASSFTGTGANTEAFF. CDR3 DNA: TGCGCCAGCAGTTTCACCGGGACAGGAGCCAACACTGAAGCTTTCTTT.

This clonotype showed up just a few times. This chain uses TRBV20-1 with TRBJ1-6; the D is unclear. This CDR3 region has 15 residues. Germline V gene data show CDR1 as DFQATT and CDR2 as SNEGSKA (reference sequence). The V end lost 0 bases, the J end lost 8 bases, and 14 bases lay between the germline ends. This chain's CDR3 is CSARDMGSEYSPLHF. CDR3 DNA sequence: TGCAGTGCTAGAGATATGGGGTCAGAATATTCACCCCTCCACTTT.

This clonotype was recorded at least ten times. This chain connects TRBV7-6 to TRBJ2-7; no reliable D call. Germline loops: CDR1 SGHVS, CDR2 FNYEAQ. V was pared by 0 bases and J by 0 bases, with 12 bases between. This CDR3 has 16 residues. The CDR3 loop reads CASSLATASSSYEQYF. As DNA, the CDR3 is TGTGCCAGCAGCTTAGCGACGGCATCGAGCTCCTACGAGCAGTACTTC.

The chain carries TRBV30 and TRBJ1-3; D is uncertain. The CDR3 runs to 12 residues. V lost 1 base to trimming and J lost 3 bases, with 4 bases between them. CDR1 and CDR2 from the germline V gene are GTSNPN and SVGIG (reference sequence). The DNA of the CDR3 is TGTGCCTGGAGTGCCCATGGAAACACCATATATTTT. It encodes CAWSAHGNTIYF.

This clonotype has just a few counts. The chain recombines TRBV25-1 with TRBJ1-2, with TRBD1 as a possible D gene (5 bases). The CDR3 is made up of 13 amino acids. Germline V gene data show CDR1 as MGHDK and CDR2 as SYGVNS. Trimming cost V 5 bases and J 3 bases, with 10 bases left between them. In DNA form, the CDR3 reads TGTGCCAGCAGTACCGGGGGGGACTATGGCTACACCTTC. It is translated as CASSTGGDYGYTF.

This clonotype has at least ten counts. This CDR3 fails to terminate in the conserved phenylalanine or tryptophan, so it likely reflects a read error. The rearrangement links TRBV9 to TRBJ2-7, with 7 bases matching TRBD1. The J segment lost 3 bases and the V segment lost 3 bases, leaving 6 bases of the junction unmatched. The V gene's germline CDR1 is SGDLS and CDR2 YYNGEE. The CDR3 extends over 14 amino acids. The DNA of the CDR3 is TGTGCCAGCAGCGCTGGGGACAGCAGCTACGAGCAGTACCTC. Translation: CASSAGDSSYEQYL.

This clonotype was detected only a few times. V gene TRBV7-9 combines with J gene TRBJ2-7; 12 bases match TRBD1. Trimming cost V 5 bases and J 6 bases; bases outside gene matches: 5. CDR3 length: 14 amino acids. The V gene's germline CDR1 is SEHNR and CDR2 FQNEAQ (reference sequence). CDR3 sequence reads: CASSLGTGGSEQYF. CDR3 in DNA: TGTGCCAGCAGCCTCGGGACAGGGGGCTCCGAGCAGTACTTC.

For this clonotype: One junction end disagrees with the germline gene, perhaps due to a read error. The genes are TRBV19 and TRBJ2-7, with a weak D call TRBD1 (6 bases). This CDR3 contains 14 residues. In germline, CDR1 is LNHDA, CDR2 SQIVND (reference sequence). In DNA, the CDR3 is TGTGCCAGTAGCCGTCTTGGGACACACCACGAGCAGCACTTC. Encoded protein: CASSRLGTHHEQHF.

A remark on this clonotype: The junction departs from germline at one end; a sequencing error may be responsible. The genes are TRBV24-1 and TRBJ2-5; tentatively, D is TRBD2 (5 bases). CDR1 KGHDR and CDR2 SFDVKD come from the germline V gene. The CDR3 sequence is 14 residues long. In DNA, the CDR3 is TGTGCCACCAGTGACCCGGACGGGTGGGAGACCCAGTGCTTC. As protein: CATSDPDGWETQCF.

This clonotype was observed a handful of times. CDR3 amino acids: CSARGGQGGHQPQHF. The CDR3 DNA reads TGCAGTGCTAGAGGGGGGCAGGGTGGTCACCAGCCCCAGCATTTT. This sequence joins TRBV20-1 and TRBJ1-5; possible D gene TRBD1, 6 bases. There are 15 residues in the CDR3. The V and J ends lost 1 base and 7 bases respectively, with 17 bases between them. Germline V gene sequence: CDR1 DFQATT, CDR2 SNEGSKA (reference sequence).

As regards this clonotype: The limits of the CDR3 on the DNA are not certain, so only TCRdb's listed CDR3 is given. V gene TRBV15 combines with J gene TRBJ2-3. The germline V gene has CDR1 LNHNV and CDR2 YYDKDF (reference sequence). Including both end residues, the CDR3 is 23 amino acids long. The CDR3 sequence: CASQTSVYFCASSYAGSTDTQYF.

In its sample, this clonotype was seen many times. The chain employs TRBV27 and TRBJ2-7, with 9 bases matching TRBD1. The V gene's germline CDR1 is MNHEY and CDR2 SMNVEV (reference sequence). Trimming cost V 6 bases and J 4 bases; bases outside gene matches: 19. The length of the CDR3 is 18 residues. The CDR3 spells CASRPKGGVGTGTYEQYF. The CDR3 DNA reads TGTGCCAGCAGACCTAAGGGTGGGGTTGGGACAGGGACGTACGAGCAGTACTTC.

This clonotype showed up many times. The chain carries TRBV20-1 and TRBJ2-5; the D gene could be TRBD1 or TRBD2 (5 bases each). This CDR3 spans 16 amino acids. The germline V gene has CDR1 DFQATT and CDR2 SNEGSKA (reference sequence). The V gene lost 3 bases and the J gene lost 1 base, with 18 bases spanning the gap. The CDR3 DNA reads TGCAGTGCTAGCACCGACAGTGGAGGTTTCCAAGAGACCCAGTACTTC. It yields the protein CSASTDSGGFQETQYF.

The chain uses TRBV7-9 and TRBJ2-3; a possible D gene is TRBD2 (5 bases). The V gene's germline CDR1 is SEHNR and CDR2 FQNEAQ (reference sequence). CDR3 length: 13 residues. V was pared by 5 bases and J by 3 bases, with 9 bases between. The CDR3 is CASSPRRTDTQYF. CDR3 coding DNA: TGTGCCAGCAGCCCGAGGAGGACAGATACGCAGTATTTT.

About this clonotype itself: This may be a read error: a much more frequent sequence differs by one nucleotide. V gene TRBV5-5 combines with J gene TRBJ1-2, with D possibly TRBD1 on 6 matching bases. V was shortened by 4 bases and J by 12 bases, with 25 bases between the two germline ends. The CDR3 is made up of 15 amino acids. Germline values: CDR1 SGHKS, CDR2 YYEKEE (reference sequence). The CDR3 reads CASSGGAGGLYGHTF. Written as DNA, the CDR3 is TGTGCCAGCAGCGGGGGGGCTGGGGGACTCTACGGCCACACCTTC.

Concerning this clonotype: A junction boundary mismatches the germline segment, possibly from a read error. The V and J genes are TRBV2 and TRBJ1-4; 8 bases fit TRBD1. Germline loops: CDR1 SNHLY, CDR2 FYNNEI. There are 15 residues in the CDR3. CDR3 nucleotide sequence: TGTGCCAGCAGGGACAGGGCGGGTACTAACGAAAAACTGTTTTTT. Protein product: CASRDRAGTNEKLFF.

This rearrangement joins TRBV7-9 to TRBJ2-5, with TRBD2 identical over 10 bases. V was pared by 3 bases and J by 5 bases, with 12 bases of the junction left unmatched. The CDR3 spans 17 residues. The germline V gene encodes CDR1 SEHNR and CDR2 FQNEAQ (reference sequence). For the CDR3, the DNA is TGTGCCAGCAGCTTCACGGGCCGGACTAGCGGCTTGGAGACCCAGTACTTC. It specifies CASSFTGRTSGLETQYF. The whole variable domain, filled in from reference TRBV7-9 and TRBJ2-5, reads DTGVSQNPRHKITKRGQNVTFRCDPISEHNRLYWYRQTLGQGPEFLTYFQNEAQLEKSRLLSDRFSAERPKGSFSTLEIQRTEQGDSAMYLCASSFTGRTSGLETQYFGPGTRLLVL.

V gene TRBV24-1 combines with J gene TRBJ1-2, with 7 bases fitting TRBD1. The CDR3 totals 14 residues. Trimming took 3 bases from V and 4 from J; bases not matched to a gene: 4. CDR1 is KGHDR, CDR2 SFDVKD, per germline. CDR3 protein: CATSDRDSSYGYTF. The CDR3 DNA follows: TGTGCCACCAGTGATCGGGACAGTAGCTATGGCTACACCTTC.

This clonotype was seen a handful of times. The chain has TRBV7-2 and TRBJ2-1, with no clear D. From germline, CDR1 is SGHTA and CDR2 FQGNSA. V was trimmed by 0 bases and J by 16 bases, leaving 4 bases between them. This CDR3 has 9 residues. The CDR3: CASSLAHFF. CDR3 DNA: TGTGCCAGCAGCTTAGCGCACTTCTTC.

The chain employs TRBV12-3 or TRBV12-4 and TRBJ1-2, with a tentative D call TRBD1 (6 bases). V gave up 5 bases and J gave up 6 bases, with 10 bases separating them. The CDR3 covers 12 residues. CDR3 coding DNA: TGTGCCAGCAGTACGAACAGGGATGGCTACACCTTC. As protein: CASSTNRDGYTF.